The TCR beta chain under discussion was sequenced for a study of regulatory T cells in long-lasting Graves disease. Overall study results and limits: Possibly, too few samples lowered accuracy.

Described time point: persistent/refractory GD, antithyroid drugs over 5 years with positive TRAb. The TCR library was made from RNA that had been extracted from PBMCs in TRIzol. This clonotype occurred many times. As yet, its antigen is unknown. Through Arm-PCR of CDR3 regions and iRepertoire HTBI primers, TCR beta libraries were built. Original processing methods: Identified across the samples were 62 TRBV segments and 13 to 15 TRBJ segments. TCRdb recomputed calls from the multiplex PCR reads with MiXCR, one row per CDR3 protein. The V and J calls shown here were made by TCRdb, not taken from the authors' results. The sample holds about 460,000 distinct CDR3 sequences, approximately 23% seen once. This CDR3 has 14 residues. Germline V gene data show CDR1 as SGHVS and CDR2 as FNYEAQ. The V end lost 0 bases, the J end lost 0 bases, and 5 bases lay between the germline ends.

The receptor was derived from a female donor with Graves disease. The sample consisted of peripheral blood mononuclear cells (PBMCs), taken when the disease was refractory, from a patient treated with antithyroid drugs. V gene TRBV7-6 combines with J gene TRBJ1-2, with no clear D. In DNA form, the CDR3 reads TGTGCCAGCAGCTTAGCGTGGCCTAACTATGGCTACACCTTC. This encodes CASSLAWPNYGYTF.